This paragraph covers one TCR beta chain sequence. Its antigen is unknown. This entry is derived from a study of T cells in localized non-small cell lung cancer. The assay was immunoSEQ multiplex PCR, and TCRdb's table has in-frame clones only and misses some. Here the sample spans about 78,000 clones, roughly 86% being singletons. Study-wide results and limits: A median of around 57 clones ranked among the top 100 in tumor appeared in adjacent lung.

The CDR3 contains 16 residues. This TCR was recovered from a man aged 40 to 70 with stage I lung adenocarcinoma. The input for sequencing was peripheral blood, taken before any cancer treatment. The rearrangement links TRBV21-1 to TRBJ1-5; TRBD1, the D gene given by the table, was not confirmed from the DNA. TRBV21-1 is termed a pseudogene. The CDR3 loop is CASIPPGQAIYQPQHF. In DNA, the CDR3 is TGTGCCAGCATCCCTCCGGGACAGGCTATTTATCAGCCCCAGCATTTT.